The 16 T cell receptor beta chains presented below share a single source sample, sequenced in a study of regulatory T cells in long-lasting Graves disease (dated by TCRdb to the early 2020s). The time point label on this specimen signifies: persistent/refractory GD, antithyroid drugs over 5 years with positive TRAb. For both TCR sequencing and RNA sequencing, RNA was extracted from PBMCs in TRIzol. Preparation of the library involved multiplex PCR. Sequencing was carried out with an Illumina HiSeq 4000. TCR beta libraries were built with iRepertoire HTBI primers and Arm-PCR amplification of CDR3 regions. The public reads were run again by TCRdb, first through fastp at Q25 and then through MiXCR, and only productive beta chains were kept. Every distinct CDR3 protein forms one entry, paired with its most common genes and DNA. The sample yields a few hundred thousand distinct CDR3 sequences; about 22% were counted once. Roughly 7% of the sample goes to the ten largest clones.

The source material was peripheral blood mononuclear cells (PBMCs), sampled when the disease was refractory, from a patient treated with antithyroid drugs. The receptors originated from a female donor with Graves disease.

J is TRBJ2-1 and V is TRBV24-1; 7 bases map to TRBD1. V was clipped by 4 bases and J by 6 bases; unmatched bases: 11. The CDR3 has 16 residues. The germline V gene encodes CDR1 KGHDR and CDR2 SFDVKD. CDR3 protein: CATSDSGQAEVNEQFF. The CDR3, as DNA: TGTGCCACCAGTGACTCCGGACAGGCGGAGGTCAATGAGCAGTTCTTC.

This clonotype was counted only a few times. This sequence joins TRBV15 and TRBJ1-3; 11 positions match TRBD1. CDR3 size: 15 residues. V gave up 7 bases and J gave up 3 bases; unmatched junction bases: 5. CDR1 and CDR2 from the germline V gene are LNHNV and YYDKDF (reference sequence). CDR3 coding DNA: TGTGCCACCACAGAGGACAGGGGGCATGGAAACACCATATATTTT. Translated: CATTEDRGHGNTIYF.

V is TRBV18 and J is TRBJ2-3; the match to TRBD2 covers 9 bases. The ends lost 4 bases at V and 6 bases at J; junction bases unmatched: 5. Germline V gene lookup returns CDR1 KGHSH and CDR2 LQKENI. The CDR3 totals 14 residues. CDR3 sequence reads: CASSRGRAPDTQYF. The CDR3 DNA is TGTGCCAGCTCACGCGGGAGGGCCCCCGATACGCAGTATTTT.

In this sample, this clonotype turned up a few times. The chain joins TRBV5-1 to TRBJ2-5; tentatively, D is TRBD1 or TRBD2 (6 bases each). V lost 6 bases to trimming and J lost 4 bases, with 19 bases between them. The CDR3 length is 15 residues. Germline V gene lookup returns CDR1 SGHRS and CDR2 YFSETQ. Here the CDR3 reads CASTPGAGSGETQYF. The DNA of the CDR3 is TGCGCCAGCACCCCGGGGGCAGGGTCGGGAGAGACCCAGTACTTC.

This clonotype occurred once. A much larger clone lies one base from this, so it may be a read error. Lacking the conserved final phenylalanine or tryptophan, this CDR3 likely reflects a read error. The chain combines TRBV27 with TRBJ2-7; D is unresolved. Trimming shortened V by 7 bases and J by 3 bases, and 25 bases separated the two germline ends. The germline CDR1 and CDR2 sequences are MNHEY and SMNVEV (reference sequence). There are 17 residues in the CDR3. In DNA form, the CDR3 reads TGTGCCAGCAACCCCCTCGACACTCCTTGGAGCATCTACGAGCAGTACCTC. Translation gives CASNPLDTPWSIYEQYL.

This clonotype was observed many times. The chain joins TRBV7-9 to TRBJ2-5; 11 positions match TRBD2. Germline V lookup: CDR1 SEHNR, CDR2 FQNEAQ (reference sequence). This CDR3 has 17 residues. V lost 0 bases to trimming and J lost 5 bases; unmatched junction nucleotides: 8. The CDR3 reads CASSLAHLGLAVETQYF. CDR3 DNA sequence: TGTGCCAGCAGCTTAGCTCACTTGGGACTAGCGGTGGAGACCCAGTACTTC.

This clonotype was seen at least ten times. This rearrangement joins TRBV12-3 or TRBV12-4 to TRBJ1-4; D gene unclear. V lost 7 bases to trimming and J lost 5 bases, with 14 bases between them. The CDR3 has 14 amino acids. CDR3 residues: CASKTGSWNEKLFF. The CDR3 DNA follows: TGTGCCAGCAAGACCGGGTCCTGGAATGAAAAACTGTTTTTT.

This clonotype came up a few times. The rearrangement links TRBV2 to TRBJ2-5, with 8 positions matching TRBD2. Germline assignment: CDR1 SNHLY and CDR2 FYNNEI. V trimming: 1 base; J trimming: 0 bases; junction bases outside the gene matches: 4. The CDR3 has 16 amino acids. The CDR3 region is CASSEDNSGNQETQYF. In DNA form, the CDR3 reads TGTGCCAGCAGTGAAGACAATAGCGGGAACCAAGAGACCCAGTACTTC. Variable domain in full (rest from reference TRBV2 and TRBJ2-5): EPEVTQTPSHQVTQMGQEVILRCVPISNHLYFYWYRQILGQKVEFLVSFYNNEISEKSEIFDDQFSVERPDGSNFTLKIRSTKLEDSAMYFCASSEDNSGNQETQYFGPGTRLLVL.

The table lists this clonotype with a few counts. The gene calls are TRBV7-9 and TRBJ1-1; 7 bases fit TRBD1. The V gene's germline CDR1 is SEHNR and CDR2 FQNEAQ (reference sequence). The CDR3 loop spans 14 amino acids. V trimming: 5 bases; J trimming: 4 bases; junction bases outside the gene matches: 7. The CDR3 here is CASSLTGTSTEAFF. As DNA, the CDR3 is TGTGCCAGCAGCCTGACAGGGACTAGCACTGAAGCTTTCTTT.

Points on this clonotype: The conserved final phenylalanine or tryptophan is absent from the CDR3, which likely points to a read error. The CDR3 region has the DNA TGCAGCGTTGAAGGGGACACACCTGAAGCTTTCTCT. Translated: CSVEGDTPEAFS. V and J are TRBV29-1 and TRBJ1-1; D is perhaps TRBD1 (6 bases). The CDR3 has 12 amino acids. V was pared by 1 base and J by 6 bases, with 9 bases between. The germline gives CDR1 SQVTM, CDR2 ANQGSEA.

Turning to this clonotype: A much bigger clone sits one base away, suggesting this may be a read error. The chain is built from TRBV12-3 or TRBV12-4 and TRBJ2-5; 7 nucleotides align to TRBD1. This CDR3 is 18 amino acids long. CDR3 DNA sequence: TGTGCCAACAGTTTACGCCTACTATCGGACAGGCGCCAAGAGACCCAGTACTTC. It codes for CANSLRLLSDRRQETQYF.

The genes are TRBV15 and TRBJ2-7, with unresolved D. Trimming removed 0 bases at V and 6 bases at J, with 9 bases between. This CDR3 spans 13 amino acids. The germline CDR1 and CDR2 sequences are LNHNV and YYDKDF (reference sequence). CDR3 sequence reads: CATSRERVGEQYF. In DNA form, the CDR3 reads TGTGCCACCAGCAGAGAAAGGGTGGGCGAGCAGTACTTC.

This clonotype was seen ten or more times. The CDR3 reads CASSVGQGGNYGYTF. CDR3 in DNA: TGTGCCAGCAGTGTGGGCCAGGGGGGTAACTATGGCTACACCTTC. The rearrangement joins TRBV2 to TRBJ1-2; 7 positions agree with TRBD1. The V and J ends lost 4 bases and 1 base, in that order; junction bases with no gene match: 6. Per the germline V gene, CDR1 is SNHLY and CDR2 is FYNNEI. This CDR3 is 15 amino acids long. Drawing the rest from reference TRBV2 and TRBJ1-2, the complete variable domain is EPEVTQTPSHQVTQMGQEVILRCVPISNHLYFYWYRQILGQKVEFLVSFYNNEISEKSEIFDDQFSVERPDGSNFTLKIRSTKLEDSAMYFCASSVGQGGNYGYTFGSGTRLTVV.

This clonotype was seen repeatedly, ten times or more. The CDR3 DNA reads as TGCGCCAGCAGCTTGATTCCCAGCGCGGCCGGGGAGCTGTTTTTT. This sequence encodes CASSLIPSAAGELFF. This chain links TRBV5-1 with TRBJ2-2; D is ambiguous. Germline CDR1 reads SGHRS; CDR2 reads YFSETQ. V lost 1 base to trimming and J lost 6 bases, with 13 bases between them. The CDR3 is 15 amino acids.

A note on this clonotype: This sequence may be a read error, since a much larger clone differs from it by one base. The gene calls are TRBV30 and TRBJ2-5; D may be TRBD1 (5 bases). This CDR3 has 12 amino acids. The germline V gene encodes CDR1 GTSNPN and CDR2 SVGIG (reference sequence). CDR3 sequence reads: CAWSRQNETQCF. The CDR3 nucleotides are TGTGCCTGGAGTCGACAGAACGAGACCCAGTGCTTC.

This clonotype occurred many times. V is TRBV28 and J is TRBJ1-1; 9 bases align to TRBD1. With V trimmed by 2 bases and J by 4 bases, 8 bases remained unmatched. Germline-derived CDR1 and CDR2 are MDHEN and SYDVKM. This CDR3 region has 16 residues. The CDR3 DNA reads TGTGCCAGCAGTTTAGAACCCCGGACAGGGGCCACTGAAGCTTTCTTT. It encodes CASSLEPRTGATEAFF.